The clone carrying this TCR beta chain was found many times. Its antigen remains unidentified. Germline CDR1 is PRHDT and CDR2 is FYEKMQ (reference sequence). The CDR3 has 16 amino acids. The ends lost 4 bases at V and 1 base at J; junction bases unmatched: 5. Samples came from axillary lymph nodes draining the breast cancer. The sample comes from a study of breast tumors, draining lymph nodes, adjacent tissues. Study observations and caveats: Most tumor T cells seemingly derive from lymph node, then expand in tumor.

One entry per CDR3 protein results from TCRdb running MiXCR on the multiplex PCR reads. The table lists 150,000 to 200,000 distinct CDR3 sequences, about 33% of them singletons. Sequencing was carried out using axillary lymph node tissue. The rearrangement joins TRBV13 to TRBJ2-2; 8 bases line up with TRBD1. The TCR comes from a female donor with breast cancer. Some clones in this sample may be carry-over from other donors' samples. CDR3 DNA sequence: TGTGCCAGCAGCTCTCCCGGGACAGGGAACACCGGGGAGCTGTTTTTT. Its protein is CASSSPGTGNTGELFF.